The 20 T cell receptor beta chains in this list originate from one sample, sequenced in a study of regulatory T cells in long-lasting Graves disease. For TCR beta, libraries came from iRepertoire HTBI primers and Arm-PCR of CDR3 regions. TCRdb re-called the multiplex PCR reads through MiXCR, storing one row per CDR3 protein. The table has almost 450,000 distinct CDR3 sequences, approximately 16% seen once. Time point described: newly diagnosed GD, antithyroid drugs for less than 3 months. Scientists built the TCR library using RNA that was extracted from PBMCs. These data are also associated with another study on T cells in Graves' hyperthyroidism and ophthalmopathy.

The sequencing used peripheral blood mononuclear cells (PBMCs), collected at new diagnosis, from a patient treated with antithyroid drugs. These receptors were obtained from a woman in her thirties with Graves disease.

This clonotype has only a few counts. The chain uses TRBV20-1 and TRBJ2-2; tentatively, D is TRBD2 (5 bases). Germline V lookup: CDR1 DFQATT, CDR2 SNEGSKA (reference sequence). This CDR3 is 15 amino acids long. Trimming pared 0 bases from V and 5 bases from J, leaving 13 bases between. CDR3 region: CSAREGSVGTGELFF. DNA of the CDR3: TGCAGTGCTAGAGAGGGTAGCGTGGGGACCGGGGAGCTGTTTTTT.

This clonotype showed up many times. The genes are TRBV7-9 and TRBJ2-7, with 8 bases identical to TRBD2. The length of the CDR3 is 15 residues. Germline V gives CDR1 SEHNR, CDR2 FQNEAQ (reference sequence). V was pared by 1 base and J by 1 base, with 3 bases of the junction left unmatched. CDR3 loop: CASSLVSGRSYEQYF. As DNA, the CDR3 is TGTGCCAGCAGCTTAGTCAGCGGGAGATCCTACGAGCAGTACTTC.

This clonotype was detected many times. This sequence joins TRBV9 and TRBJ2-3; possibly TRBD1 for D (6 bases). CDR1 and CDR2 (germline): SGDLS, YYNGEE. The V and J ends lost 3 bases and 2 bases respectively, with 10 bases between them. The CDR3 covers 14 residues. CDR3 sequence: CASSEGHPTDTQYF. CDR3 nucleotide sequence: TGTGCCAGCAGCGAGGGACACCCCACAGATACGCAGTATTTT.

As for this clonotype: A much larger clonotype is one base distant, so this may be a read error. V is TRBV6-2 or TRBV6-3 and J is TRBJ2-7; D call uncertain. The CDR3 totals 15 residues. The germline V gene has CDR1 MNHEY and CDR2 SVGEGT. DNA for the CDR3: TGTGCCAGCGGTTACTTGTCCAGGACCGCGGACGAGCAGTACTTC. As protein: CASGYLSRTADEQYF.

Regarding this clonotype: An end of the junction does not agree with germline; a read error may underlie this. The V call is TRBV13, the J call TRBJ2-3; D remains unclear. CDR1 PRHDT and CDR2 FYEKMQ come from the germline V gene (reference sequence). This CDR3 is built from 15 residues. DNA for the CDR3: TGCGCCAGCAGCTTGGAGTTGGTTAGTACAGATACGCAGTATTTT. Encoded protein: CASSLELVSTDTQYF.

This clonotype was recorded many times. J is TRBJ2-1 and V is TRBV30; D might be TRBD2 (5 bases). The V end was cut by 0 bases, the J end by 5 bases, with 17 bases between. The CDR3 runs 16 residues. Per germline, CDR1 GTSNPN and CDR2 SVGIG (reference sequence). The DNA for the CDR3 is TGTGCCTGGAGTGTCGGGCTGAGCAGGCGGGACAATGAGCAGTTCTTC. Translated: CAWSVGLSRRDNEQFF.

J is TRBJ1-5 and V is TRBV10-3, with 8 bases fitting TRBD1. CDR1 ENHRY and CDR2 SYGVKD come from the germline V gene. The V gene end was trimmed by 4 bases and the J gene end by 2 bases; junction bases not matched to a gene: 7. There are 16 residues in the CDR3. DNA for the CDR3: TGTGCCATCAGTGGACAGGGGTGGGGGGGCAATCAGCCCCAGCATTTT. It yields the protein CAISGQGWGGNQPQHF.

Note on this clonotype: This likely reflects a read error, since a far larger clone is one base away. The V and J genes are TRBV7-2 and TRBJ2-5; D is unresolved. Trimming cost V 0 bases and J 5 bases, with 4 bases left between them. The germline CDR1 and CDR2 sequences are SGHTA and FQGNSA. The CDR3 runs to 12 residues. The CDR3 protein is CASSLARETQYF. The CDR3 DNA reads TGTGCCAGCAGCTTAGCTCGGGAGACCCAGTACTTC.

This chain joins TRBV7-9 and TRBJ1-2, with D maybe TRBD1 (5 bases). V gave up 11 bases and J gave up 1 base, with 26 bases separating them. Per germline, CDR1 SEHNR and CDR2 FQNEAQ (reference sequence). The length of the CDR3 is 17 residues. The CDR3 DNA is TGTGCCGTAAAAATAAGCGATTCCCGAGGGGATAACTATGGCTACACCTTC. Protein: CAVKISDSRGDNYGYTF.

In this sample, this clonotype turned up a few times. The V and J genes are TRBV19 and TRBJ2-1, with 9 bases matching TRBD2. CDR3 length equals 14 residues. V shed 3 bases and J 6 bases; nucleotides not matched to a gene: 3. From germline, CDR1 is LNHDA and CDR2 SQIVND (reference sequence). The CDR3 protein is CASSIGGRGNEQFF. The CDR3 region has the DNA TGTGCCAGTAGTATCGGCGGGAGGGGCAATGAGCAGTTCTTC.

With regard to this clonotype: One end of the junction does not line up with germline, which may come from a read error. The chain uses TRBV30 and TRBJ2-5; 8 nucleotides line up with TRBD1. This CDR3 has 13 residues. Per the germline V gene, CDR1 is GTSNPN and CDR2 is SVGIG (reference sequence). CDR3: CVWTNRGLETQYF. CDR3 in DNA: TGTGTCTGGACCAACAGGGGGTTGGAGACCCAGTACTTC.

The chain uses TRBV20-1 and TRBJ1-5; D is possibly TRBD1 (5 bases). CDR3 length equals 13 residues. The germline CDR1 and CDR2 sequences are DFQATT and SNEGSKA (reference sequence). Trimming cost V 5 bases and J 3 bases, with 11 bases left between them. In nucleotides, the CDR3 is TGCAGTGCTGCAAGACAGAACAATCAGCCCCAGCATTTT. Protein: CSAARQNNQPQHF.

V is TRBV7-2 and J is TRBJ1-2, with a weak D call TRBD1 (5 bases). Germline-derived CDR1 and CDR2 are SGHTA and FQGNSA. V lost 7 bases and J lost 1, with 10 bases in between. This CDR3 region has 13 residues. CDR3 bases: TGTGCCAGCACCTACAGGAATAACTATGGCTACACCTTC. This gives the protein CASTYRNNYGYTF. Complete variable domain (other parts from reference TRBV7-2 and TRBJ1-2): GAGVSQSPSNKVTEKGKDVELRCDPISGHTALYWYRQSLGQGLEFLIYFQGNSAPDKSGLPSDRFSAERTGGSVSTLTIQRTQQEDSAVYLCASTYRNNYGYTFGSGTRLTVV.

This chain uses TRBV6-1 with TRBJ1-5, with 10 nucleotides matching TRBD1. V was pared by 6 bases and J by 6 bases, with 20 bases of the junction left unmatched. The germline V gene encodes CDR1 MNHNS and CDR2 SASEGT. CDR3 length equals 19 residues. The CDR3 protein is CASRPFRDRGQTGPQPQHF. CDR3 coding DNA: TGTGCCAGCAGACCGTTCCGGGACAGGGGACAAACCGGCCCTCAGCCCCAGCATTTT.

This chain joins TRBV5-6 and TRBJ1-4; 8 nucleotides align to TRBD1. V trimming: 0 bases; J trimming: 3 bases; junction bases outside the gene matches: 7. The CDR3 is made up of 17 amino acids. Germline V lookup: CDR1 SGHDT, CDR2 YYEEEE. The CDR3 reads CASSLGDRRISNEKLFF. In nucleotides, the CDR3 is TGTGCCAGCAGCTTGGGGGACAGGAGGATTTCTAATGAAAAACTGTTTTTT. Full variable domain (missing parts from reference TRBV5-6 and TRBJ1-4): DAGVTQSPTHLIKTRGQQVTLRCSPKSGHDTVSWYQQALGQGPQFIFQYYEEEERQRGNFPDRFSGHQFPNYSSELNVNALLLGDSALYLCASSLGDRRISNEKLFFGSGTQLSVL.

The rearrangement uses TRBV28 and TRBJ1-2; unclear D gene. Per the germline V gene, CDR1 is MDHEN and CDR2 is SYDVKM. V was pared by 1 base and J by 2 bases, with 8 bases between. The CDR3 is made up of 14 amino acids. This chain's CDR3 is CASSLLLPNYGYTF. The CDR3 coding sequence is TGTGCCAGCAGTTTATTGCTACCCAACTATGGCTACACCTTC.

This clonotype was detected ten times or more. The DNA for the CDR3 is TGTGCCAGCAGCTTATCCCGGGACAGGGCTCACAGCACTGAAGCTTTCTTT. This codes for CASSLSRDRAHSTEAFF. The V and J genes are TRBV7-9 and TRBJ1-1; 9 bases are a match to TRBD1. Germline V gene sequence: CDR1 SEHNR, CDR2 FQNEAQ (reference sequence). The CDR3 runs to 17 residues. With 2 bases clipped from V and 4 bases from J, the junction kept 11 bases outside the gene matches.

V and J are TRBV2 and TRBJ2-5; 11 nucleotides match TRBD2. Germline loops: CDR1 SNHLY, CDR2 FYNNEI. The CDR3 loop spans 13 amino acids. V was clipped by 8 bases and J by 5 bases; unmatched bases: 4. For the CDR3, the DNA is TGTGCCAGCCACACTAGCGGGGGCGAGACCCAGTACTTC. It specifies CASHTSGGETQYF. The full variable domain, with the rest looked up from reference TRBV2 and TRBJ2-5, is EPEVTQTPSHQVTQMGQEVILRCVPISNHLYFYWYRQILGQKVEFLVSFYNNEISEKSEIFDDQFSVERPDGSNFTLKIRSTKLEDSAMYFCASHTSGGETQYFGPGTRLLVL.

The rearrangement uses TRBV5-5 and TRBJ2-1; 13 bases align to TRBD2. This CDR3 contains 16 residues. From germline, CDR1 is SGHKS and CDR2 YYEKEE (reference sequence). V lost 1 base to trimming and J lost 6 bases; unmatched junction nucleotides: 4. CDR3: CASSLLRTSGGNEQFF. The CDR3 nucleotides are TGTGCCAGCAGCTTGTTAAGGACTAGCGGGGGCAATGAGCAGTTCTTC.

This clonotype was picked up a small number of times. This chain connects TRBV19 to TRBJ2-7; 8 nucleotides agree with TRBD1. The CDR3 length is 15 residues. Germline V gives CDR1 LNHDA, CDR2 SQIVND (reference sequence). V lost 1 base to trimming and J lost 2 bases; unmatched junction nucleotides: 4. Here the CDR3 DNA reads TGTGCCAGTAGTATAGGAACAGGGGGAACCTACGAGCAGTACTTC. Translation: CASSIGTGGTYEQYF. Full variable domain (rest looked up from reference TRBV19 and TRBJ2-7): DGGITQSPKYLFRKEGQNVTLSCEQNLNHDAMYWYRQDPGQGLRLIYYSQIVNDFQKGDIAEGYSVSREKKESFPLTVTSAQKNPTAFYLCASSIGTGGTYEQYFGPGTRLTVT.